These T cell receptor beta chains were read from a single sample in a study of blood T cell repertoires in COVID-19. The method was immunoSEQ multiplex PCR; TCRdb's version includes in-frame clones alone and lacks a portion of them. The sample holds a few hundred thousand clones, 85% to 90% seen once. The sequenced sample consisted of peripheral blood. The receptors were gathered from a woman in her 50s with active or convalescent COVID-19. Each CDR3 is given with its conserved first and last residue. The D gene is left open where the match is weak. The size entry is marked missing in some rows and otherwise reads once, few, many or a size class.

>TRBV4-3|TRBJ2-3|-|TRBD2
CASSQELQGLAGVADTQYF
TGCGCCAGCAGCCAAGAGTTGCAGGGACTAGCGGGAGTGGCAGATACGCAGTATTTT
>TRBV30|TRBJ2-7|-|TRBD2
CAWSGKLAGGTHEQYF
TGTGCCTGGAGTGGTAAACTAGCGGGAGGTACCCACGAGCAGTACTTC
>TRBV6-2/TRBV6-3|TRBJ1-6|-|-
CASSSVNSPLHF
TGTGCCAGCAGTTCGGTCAATTCACCCCTCCACTTT
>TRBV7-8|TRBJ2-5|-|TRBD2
CASSIGTSGGVETQYF
TGTGCCAGCAGCATCGGGACTAGCGGGGGGGTGGAGACCCAGTACTTC
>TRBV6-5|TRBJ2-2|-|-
CASRPTFWNTGELFF
TGTGCCAGCAGACCGACATTCTGGAACACCGGGGAGCTGTTTTTT
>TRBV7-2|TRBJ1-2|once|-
CASSLYPGPNYYGYTF
TGTGCCAGCAGCTTATATCCAGGGCCAAACTACTATGGCTACACCTTC
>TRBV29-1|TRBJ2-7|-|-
CSVSSISYEQYF
TGCAGCGTTTCTTCTATTTCCTACGAGCAGTACTTC
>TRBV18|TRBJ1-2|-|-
CASSPPLVYGYTF
TGTGCCAGCTCACCACCTTTAGTCTATGGCTACACCTTC
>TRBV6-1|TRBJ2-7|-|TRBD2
CASSERLAGGVGTVRRTYEQYF
TGTGCCAGCAGTGAAAGACTAGCGGGGGGGGTCGGGACAGTAAGACGAACTTACGAGCAGTACTTC
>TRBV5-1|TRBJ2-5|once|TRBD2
CASSLVGGRAVGTQYF
TGCGCCAGCAGCTTGGTTGGCGGGAGGGCCGTAGGGACCCAGTACTTC
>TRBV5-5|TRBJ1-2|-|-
CASSFGQDYGYTF
TGTGCCAGCAGCTTCGGCCAGGATTATGGCTACACCTTC
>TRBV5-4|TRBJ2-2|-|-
CASSPDRGGDTGELFF
TGTGCCAGCAGCCCTGACAGGGGAGGGGACACCGGGGAGCTGTTTTTT
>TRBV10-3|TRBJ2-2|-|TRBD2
CAINPTLAGTGELFF
TGTGCCATCAATCCTACGCTAGCGGGCACCGGGGAGCTGTTTTTT
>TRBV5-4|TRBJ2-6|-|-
CASSPTDSYSGANVLTF
TGTGCCAGCAGCCCTACGGACAGTTACTCTGGGGCCAACGTCCTGACTTTC
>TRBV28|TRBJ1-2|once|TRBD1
CASSFLGQAVRSYTF
TGTGCCAGCAGTTTCTTGGGACAGGCCGTTCGCAGCTACACCTTC
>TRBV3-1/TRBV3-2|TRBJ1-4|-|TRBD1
CASSPTGVNEKLFF
TGTGCCAGCAGCCCGACAGGGGTAAATGAAAAACTGTTTTTT
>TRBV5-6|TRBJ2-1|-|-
CASSFQALNYNEQFF
TGTGCCAGCAGCTTTCAAGCGTTAAACTACAATGAGCAGTTCTTC
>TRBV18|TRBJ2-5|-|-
CASSLTTPGTGETQYF
TGTGCCAGCTCACTAACGACCCCCGGGACTGGCGAGACCCAGTACTTC
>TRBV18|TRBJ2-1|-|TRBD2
CASSPSVSSGFYNEQFF
TGTGCCAGCTCACCGTCCGTTTCTAGCGGTTTTTACAATGAGCAGTTCTTC
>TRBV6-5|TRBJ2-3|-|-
CASTGRDPTDTQYF
TGTGCCAGCACCGGGCGGGACCCGACAGATACGCAGTATTTT
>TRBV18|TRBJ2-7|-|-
CASSQMTGGPYEQYF
TGTGCCAGCTCACAGATGACAGGAGGACCCTACGAGCAGTACTTC
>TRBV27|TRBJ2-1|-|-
CASSLSGLNEQFF
TGTGCCAGCAGTTTATCGGGACTGAATGAGCAGTTCTTC
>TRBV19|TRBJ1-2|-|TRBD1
CASSIGQGISAGYTF
TGTGCCAGTAGTATAGGACAGGGGATTTCCGCTGGCTACACCTTC
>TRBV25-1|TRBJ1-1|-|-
CASKSGMTEAFF
TGTGCCAGCAAATCAGGGATGACTGAAGCTTTCTTT
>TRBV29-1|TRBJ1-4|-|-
CSVEGRAGEKLFF
TGCAGCGTTGAGGGCAGGGCCGGCGAAAAACTGTTTTTT
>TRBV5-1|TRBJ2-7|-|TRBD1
CASSLREQGGHEQYF
TGCGCCAGCAGCTTGAGGGAACAAGGGGGCCACGAGCAGTACTTC
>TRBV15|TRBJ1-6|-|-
CATSGGDSRSPLHF
TGTGCCACCAGCGGAGGTGACTCTCGGTCACCCCTCCACTTT
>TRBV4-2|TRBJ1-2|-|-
CASSQDTTGTNYGYTF
TGTGCCAGCAGCCAAGATACTACAGGAACTAACTATGGCTACACCTTC
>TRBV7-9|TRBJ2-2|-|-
CASSLGPSWLFF
TGTGCCAGCAGCTTAGGGCCCTCTTGGCTGTTTTTT
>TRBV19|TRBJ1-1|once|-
CASSPQGRMNTEAFF
TGTGCCAGTAGTCCACAGGGACGGATGAACACTGAAGCTTTCTTT
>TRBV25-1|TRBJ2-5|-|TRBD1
CASSVRGRETQYF
TGTGCCAGCAGTGTCAGGGGGCGGGAGACCCAGTACTTC
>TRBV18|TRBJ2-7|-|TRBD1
CASSPRQGYEQYF
TGTGCCAGCTCACCAAGACAGGGCTACGAGCAGTACTTC
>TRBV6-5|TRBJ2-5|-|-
CASSYSTQETQYF
TGTGCCAGCAGTTACTCAACACAAGAGACCCAGTACTTC
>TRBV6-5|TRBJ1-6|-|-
CAACIGASSPLHF
TGTGCGGCTTGTATAGGGGCGAGTTCACCCCTCCACTTT
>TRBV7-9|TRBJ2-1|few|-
CASSLAYRNEQFF
TGTGCCAGCAGCTTAGCTTATCGCAATGAGCAGTTCTTC
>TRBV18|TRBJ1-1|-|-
CASSPPGPGWTEAFF
TGTGCCAGCTCACCACCGGGTCCAGGGTGGACTGAAGCTTTCTTT
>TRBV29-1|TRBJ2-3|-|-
CSVAQGTDTQYF
TGCAGCGTTGCACAGGGAACAGATACGCAGTATTTT
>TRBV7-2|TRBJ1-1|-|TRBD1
CASSPRTGWNTEAFF
TGTGCCAGCAGCCCCCGGACAGGATGGAACACTGAAGCTTTCTTT
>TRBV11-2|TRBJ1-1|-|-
CASSLRRGVTEAFF
TGTGCCAGCAGCTTAAGGCGGGGGGTTACTGAAGCTTTCTTT
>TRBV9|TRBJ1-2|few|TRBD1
CASSDNELGGRVYGYTF
TGTGCCAGCAGCGATAACGAGTTAGGGGGCAGGGTCTATGGCTACACCTTC
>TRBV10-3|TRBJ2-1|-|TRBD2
CASRGTSGGQNEQFF
TGTGCCTCCAGGGGGACTAGCGGGGGGCAGAATGAGCAGTTCTTC
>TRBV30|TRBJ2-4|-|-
CAWTGYAKNIQYF
TGTGCCTGGACGGGGTATGCCAAAAACATTCAGTACTTC
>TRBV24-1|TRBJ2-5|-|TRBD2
CATSERGTSGAKETQYF
TGTGCCACCAGTGAGAGGGGGACTAGCGGGGCAAAAGAGACCCAGTACTTC
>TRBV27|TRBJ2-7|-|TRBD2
CASRARLAGVAYEQYF
TGTGCCAGCAGGGCCCGGTTAGCGGGGGTGGCCTACGAGCAGTACTTC
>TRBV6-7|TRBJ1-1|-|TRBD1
CASSYGDRGGSFEAFF
TGTGCCAGCAGTTACGGGGACAGGGGAGGGTCTTTTGAAGCTTTCTTT
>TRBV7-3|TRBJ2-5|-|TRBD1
CASSLTGTVLETQYF
TGTGCCAGCAGCTTAACCGGGACAGTACTAGAGACCCAGTACTTC
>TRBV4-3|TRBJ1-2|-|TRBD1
CASSPGTGKGPNYGYTF
TGCGCCAGCAGCCCCGGGACAGGGAAGGGTCCGAACTATGGCTACACCTTC
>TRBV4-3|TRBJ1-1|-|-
CASSQEREGTEAFF
TGCGCCAGCAGCCAAGAGCGAGAGGGCACTGAAGCTTTCTTT
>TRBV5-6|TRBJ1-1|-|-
CASSLAGDNTEAFF
TGTGCCAGCAGCTTGGCCGGGGATAACACTGAAGCTTTCTTT
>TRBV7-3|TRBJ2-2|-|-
CASSLDGGNPHAGELFF
TGTGCCAGCAGCTTAGACGGCGGGAACCCCCACGCCGGGGAGCTGTTTTTT
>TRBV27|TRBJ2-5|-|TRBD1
CASRYQGAETQYF
TGTGCCAGCAGATACCAGGGGGCTGAGACCCAGTACTTC
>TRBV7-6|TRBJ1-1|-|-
CASSSQENTEAFF
TGTGCCAGCAGCTCCCAGGAGAACACTGAAGCTTTCTTT
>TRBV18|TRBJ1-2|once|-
CASSLDRSPFGYTF
TGTGCCAGCTCACTCGACAGGAGCCCTTTTGGCTACACCTTC